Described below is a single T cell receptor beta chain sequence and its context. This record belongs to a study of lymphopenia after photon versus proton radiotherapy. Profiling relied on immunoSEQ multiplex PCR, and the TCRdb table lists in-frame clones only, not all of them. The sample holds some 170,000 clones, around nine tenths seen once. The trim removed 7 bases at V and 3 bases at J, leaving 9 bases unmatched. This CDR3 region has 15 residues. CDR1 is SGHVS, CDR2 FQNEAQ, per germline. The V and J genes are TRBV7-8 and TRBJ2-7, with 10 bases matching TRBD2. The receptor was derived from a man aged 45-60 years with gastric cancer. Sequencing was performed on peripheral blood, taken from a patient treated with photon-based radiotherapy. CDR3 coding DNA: TGTGCCAGCACCCAGGGGTCTAGCGGGAGCTACGAGCAGTACTTC. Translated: CASTQGSSGSYEQYF.